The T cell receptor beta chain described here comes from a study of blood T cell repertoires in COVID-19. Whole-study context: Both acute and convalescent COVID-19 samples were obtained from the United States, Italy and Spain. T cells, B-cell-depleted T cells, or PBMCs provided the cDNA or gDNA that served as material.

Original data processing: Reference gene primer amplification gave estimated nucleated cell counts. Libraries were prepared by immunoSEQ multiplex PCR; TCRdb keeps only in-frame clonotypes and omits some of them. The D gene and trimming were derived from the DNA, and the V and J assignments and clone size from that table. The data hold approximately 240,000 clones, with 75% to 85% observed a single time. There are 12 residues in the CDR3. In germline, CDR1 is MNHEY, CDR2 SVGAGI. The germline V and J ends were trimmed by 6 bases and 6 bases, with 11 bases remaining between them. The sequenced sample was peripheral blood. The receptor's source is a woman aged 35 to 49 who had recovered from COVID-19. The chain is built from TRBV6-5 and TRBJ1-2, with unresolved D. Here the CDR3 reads CASSYWGDGYTF. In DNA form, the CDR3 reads TGTGCCAGCAGCTATTGGGGAGATGGCTACACCTTC.